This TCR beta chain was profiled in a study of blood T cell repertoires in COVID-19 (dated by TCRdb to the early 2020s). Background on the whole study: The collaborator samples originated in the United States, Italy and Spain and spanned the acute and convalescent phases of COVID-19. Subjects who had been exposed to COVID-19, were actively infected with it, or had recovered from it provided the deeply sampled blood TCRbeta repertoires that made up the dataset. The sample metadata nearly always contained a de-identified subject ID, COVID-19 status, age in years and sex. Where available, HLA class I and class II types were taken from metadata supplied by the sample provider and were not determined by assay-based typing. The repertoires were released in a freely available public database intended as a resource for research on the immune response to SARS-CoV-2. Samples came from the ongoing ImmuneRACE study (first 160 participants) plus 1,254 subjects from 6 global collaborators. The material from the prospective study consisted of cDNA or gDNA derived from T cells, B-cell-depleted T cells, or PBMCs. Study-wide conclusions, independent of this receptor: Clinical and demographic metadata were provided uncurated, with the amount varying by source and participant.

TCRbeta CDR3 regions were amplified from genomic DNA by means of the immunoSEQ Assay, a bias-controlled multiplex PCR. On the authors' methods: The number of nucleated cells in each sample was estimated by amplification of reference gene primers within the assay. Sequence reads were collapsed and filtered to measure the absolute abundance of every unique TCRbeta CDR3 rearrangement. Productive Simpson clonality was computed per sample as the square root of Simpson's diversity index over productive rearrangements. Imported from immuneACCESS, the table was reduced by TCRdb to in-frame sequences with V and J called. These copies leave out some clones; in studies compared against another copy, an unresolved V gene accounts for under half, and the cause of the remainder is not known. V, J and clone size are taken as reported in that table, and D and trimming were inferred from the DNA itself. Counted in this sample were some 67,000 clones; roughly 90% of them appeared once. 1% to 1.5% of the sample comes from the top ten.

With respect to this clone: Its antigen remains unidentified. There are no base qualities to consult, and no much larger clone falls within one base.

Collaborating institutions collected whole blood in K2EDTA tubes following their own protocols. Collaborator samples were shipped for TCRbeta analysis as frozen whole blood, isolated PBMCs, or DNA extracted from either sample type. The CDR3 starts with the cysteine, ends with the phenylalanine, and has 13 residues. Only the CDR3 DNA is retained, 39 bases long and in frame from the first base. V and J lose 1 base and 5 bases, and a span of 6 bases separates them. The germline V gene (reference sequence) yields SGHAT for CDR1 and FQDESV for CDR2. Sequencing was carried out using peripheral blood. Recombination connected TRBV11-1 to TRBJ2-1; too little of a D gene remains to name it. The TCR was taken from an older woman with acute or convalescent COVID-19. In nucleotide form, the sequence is TGTGCCAGCAGCTTAGGGCCGAACAATGAGCAGTTCTTC. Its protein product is CASSLGPNNEQFF.